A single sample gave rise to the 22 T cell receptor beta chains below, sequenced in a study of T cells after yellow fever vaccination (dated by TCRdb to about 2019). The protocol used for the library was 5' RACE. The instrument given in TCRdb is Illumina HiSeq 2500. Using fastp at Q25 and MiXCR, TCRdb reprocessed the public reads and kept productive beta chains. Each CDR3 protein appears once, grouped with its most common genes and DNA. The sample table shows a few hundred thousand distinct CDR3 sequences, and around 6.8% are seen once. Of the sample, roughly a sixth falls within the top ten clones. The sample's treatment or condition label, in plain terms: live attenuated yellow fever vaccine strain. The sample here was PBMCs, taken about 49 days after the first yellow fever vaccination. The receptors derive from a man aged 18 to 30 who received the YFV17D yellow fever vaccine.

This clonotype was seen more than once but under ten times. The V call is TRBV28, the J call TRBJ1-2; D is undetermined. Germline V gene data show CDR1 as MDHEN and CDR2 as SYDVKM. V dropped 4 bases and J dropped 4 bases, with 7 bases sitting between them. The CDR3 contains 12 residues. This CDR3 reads CASSWATYGYTF. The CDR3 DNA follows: TGTGCCAGCAGTTGGGCCACCTATGGCTACACCTTC.

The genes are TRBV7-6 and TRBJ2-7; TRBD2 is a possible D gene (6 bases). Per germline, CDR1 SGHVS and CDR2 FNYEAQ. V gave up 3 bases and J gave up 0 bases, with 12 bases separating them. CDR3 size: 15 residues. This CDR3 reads CASSFMEGPSYEQYF. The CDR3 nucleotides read TGTGCCAGCAGCTTTATGGAGGGGCCCTCCTACGAGCAGTACTTC.

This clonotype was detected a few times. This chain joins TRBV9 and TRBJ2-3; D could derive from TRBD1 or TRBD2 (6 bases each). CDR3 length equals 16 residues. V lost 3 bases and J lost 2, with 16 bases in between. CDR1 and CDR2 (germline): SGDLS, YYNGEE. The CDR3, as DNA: TGTGCCAGCAGCGACGGATGGAGGGACACCACAGATACGCAGTATTTT. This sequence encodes CASSDGWRDTTDTQYF.

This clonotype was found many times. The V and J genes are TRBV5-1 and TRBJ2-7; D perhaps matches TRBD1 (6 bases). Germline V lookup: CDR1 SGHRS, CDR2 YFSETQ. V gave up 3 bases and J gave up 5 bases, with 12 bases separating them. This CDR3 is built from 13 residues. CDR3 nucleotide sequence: TGCGCCAGCAGCTCCAGGGGAAAGGACGAGCAGTACTTC. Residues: CASSSRGKDEQYF.

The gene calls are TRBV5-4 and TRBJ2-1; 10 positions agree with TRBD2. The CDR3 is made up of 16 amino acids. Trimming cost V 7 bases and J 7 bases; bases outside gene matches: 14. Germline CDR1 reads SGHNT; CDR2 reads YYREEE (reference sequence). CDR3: CASLTTSGGVINEQFF. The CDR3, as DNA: TGTGCCAGCCTAACAACAAGCGGGGGGGTTATAAATGAGCAGTTCTTC.

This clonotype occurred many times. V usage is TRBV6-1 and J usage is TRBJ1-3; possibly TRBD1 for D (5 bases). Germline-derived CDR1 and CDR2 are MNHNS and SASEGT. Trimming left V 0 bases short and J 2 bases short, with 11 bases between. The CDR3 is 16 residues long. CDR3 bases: TGTGCCAGCAGTGAAGCGAGGGGATTAGCTGGAAACACCATATATTTT. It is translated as CASSEARGLAGNTIYF.

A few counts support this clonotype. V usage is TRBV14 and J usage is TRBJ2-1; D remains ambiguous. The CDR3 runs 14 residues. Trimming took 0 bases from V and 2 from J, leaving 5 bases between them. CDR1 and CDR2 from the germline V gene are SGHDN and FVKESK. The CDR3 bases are TGTGCCAGCAGCCAAGAATTCACCTACAATGAGCAGTTCTTC. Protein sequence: CASSQEFTYNEQFF.

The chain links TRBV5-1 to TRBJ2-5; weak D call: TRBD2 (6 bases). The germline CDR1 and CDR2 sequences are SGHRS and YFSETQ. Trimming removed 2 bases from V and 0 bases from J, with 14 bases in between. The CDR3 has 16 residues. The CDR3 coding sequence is TGCGCCAGCAGCTTACCCGTCGGGGGTCACCAAGAGACCCAGTACTTC. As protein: CASSLPVGGHQETQYF.

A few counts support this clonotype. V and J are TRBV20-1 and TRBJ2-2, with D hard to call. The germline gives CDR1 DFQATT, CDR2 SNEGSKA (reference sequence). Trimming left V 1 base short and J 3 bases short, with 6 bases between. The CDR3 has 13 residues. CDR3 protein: CSARASYTGELFF. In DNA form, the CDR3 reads TGCAGTGCTAGAGCCTCCTACACCGGGGAGCTGTTTTTT.

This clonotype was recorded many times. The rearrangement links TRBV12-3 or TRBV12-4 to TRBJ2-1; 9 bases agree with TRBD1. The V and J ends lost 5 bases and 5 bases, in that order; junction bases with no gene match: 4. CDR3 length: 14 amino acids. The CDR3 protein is CASSVWTGDNEQFF. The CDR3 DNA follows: TGTGCCAGCAGTGTGTGGACAGGGGACAATGAGCAGTTCTTC.

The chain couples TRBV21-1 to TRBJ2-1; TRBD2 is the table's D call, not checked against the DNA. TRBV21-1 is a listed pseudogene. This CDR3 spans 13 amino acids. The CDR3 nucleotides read TGTGCCAGCAGCCTAGATAGGAGGAATGAGCAGTTCTTC. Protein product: CASSLDRRNEQFF.

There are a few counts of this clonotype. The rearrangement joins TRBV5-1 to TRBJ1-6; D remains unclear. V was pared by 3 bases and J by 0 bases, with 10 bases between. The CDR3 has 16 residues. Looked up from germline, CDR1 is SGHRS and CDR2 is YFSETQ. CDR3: CASSSDLSSYNSPLHF. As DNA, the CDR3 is TGCGCCAGCAGCTCGGACCTGAGCTCCTATAATTCACCCCTCCACTTT.

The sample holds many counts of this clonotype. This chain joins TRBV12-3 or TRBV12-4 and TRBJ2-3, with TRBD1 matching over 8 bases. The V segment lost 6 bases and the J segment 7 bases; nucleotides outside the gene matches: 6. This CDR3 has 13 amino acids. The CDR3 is CASRADRVYTQYF. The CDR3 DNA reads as TGTGCCAGCAGGGCGGACAGGGTATATACGCAGTATTTT.

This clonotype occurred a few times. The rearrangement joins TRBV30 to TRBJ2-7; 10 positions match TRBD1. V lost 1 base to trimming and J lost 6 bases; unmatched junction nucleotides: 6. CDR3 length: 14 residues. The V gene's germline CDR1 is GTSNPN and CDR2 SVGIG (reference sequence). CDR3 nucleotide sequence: TGTGCCTGGAGTGGCGGGACAGGGGTCGGCGAGCAGTACTTC. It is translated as CAWSGGTGVGEQYF.

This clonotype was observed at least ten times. The CDR3 protein is CASPGQNYGYTF. The DNA for the CDR3 is TGTGCCAGCCCGGGACAGAACTATGGCTACACCTTC. J is TRBJ1-2 and V is TRBV6-1; 7 nucleotides line up with TRBD1. Per germline, CDR1 MNHNS and CDR2 SASEGT. Unmatched junction bases numbered 2, after V lost 8 bases and J lost 2 bases. The CDR3 is 12 residues long.

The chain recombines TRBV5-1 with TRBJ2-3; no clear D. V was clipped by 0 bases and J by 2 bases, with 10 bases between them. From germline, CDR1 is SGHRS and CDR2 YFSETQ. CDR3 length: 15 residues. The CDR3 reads CASSLGPPPTDTQYF. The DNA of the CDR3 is TGCGCCAGCAGCTTGGGACCCCCGCCCACAGATACGCAGTATTTT.

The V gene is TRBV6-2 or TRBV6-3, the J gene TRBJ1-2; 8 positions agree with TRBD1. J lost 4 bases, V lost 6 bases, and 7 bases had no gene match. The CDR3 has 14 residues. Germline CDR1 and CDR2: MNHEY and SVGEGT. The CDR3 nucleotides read TGTGCCAGCAGCCCGACAGGGGAAGGCTATGGCTACACCTTC. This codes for CASSPTGEGYGYTF.

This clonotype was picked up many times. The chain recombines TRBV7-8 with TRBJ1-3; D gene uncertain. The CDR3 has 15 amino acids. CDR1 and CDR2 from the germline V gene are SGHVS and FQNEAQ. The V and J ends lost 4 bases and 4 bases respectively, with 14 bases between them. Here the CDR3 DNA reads TGTGCCAGCAGCTCCGGACGACTGGGAGGAAACACCATATATTTT. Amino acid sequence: CASSSGRLGGNTIYF.

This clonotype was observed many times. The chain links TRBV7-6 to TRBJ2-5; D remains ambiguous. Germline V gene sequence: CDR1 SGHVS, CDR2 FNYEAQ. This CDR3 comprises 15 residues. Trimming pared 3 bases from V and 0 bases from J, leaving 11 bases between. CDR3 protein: CASSLDAGYQETQYF. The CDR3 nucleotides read TGTGCCAGCAGCTTGGACGCCGGGTACCAAGAGACCCAGTACTTC.

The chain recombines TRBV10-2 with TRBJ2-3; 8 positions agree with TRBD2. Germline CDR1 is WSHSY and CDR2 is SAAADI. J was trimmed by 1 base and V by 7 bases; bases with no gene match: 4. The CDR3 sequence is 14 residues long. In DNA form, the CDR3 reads TGCGCCAGCATGGGAGCGGGGGGCACAGATACGCAGTATTTT. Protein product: CASMGAGGTDTQYF.

The CDR3 sequence is CSATPQGRELFF. The CDR3 coding sequence is TGCAGTGCCACCCCCCAGGGAAGGGAGCTGTTTTTT. V is TRBV20-1 and J is TRBJ2-2, with D tentatively TRBD1 (5 bases). Trimming stripped 6 bases from V and 9 bases from J, with 14 bases between. The CDR3 spans 12 residues. Germline CDR1 and CDR2: DFQATT and SNEGSKA (reference sequence).

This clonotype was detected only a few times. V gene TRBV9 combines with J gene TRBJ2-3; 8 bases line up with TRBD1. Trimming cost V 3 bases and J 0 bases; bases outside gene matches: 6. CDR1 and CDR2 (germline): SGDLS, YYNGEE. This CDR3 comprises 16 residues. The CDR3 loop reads CASSGRTGLSTDTQYF. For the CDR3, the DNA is TGTGCCAGCAGCGGAAGGACAGGGCTAAGCACAGATACGCAGTATTTT.